What follows are 12 T cell receptor beta chains derived from one specimen sequenced in a study of blood T cell repertoires in COVID-19. Some clones are missing from TCRdb's copy, which holds only in-frame ones; the method was immunoSEQ multiplex PCR. This table has 250,000 to 300,000 clones, around 85% appearing once. The sample taken for sequencing was peripheral blood. These receptors were collected from an older woman with acute or convalescent COVID-19.

This chain connects TRBV5-4 to TRBJ1-6; D perhaps matches TRBD1 (6 bases). The V end was cut by 3 bases, the J end by 2 bases, with 15 bases between. Germline loops: CDR1 SGHNT, CDR2 YYREEE (reference sequence). The CDR3 consists of 17 residues. The CDR3 protein is CASSSLQGRTYNSPLHF. The CDR3 nucleotides read TGTGCCAGCAGCTCATTACAGGGACGGACCTATAATTCACCCCTCCACTTT.

This rearrangement joins TRBV19 to TRBJ1-2; D possibly corresponds to TRBD1 (5 bases). The CDR3 has 15 residues. CDR1 is LNHDA, CDR2 SQIVND, per germline (reference sequence). V was shortened by 4 bases and J by 5 bases, with 17 bases between the two germline ends. CDR3 sequence reads: CASSKPGLSAYGYTF. In DNA, the CDR3 is TGTGCCAGTAGTAAACCGGGACTCTCAGCGTATGGCTACACCTTC.

The J gene is TRBJ2-3, the V gene TRBV12-5, with 7 bases aligning to TRBD1. The CDR3 has 12 residues. Germline-derived CDR1 and CDR2 are LGHNT and FRNRAP. V was pared by 5 bases and J by 5 bases, with 1 base of the junction left unmatched. This CDR3 is CASGQGEDTQYF. The CDR3 nucleotides are TGTGCTAGTGGTCAGGGGGAAGATACGCAGTATTTT.

The chain employs TRBV6-5 and TRBJ2-3, with unresolved D. The CDR3 length is 12 residues. Trimming pared 8 bases from V and 2 bases from J, leaving 8 bases between. Germline V gene sequence: CDR1 MNHEY, CDR2 SVGAGI. CDR3 sequence (DNA): TGTGCCAGCGAGACTTACACAGATACGCAGTATTTT. Protein: CASETYTDTQYF.

V is TRBV19 and J is TRBJ2-2; no clear D gene. V was pared by 8 bases and J by 5 bases, with 12 bases between. The CDR3 length is 13 residues. CDR1 and CDR2 (germline): LNHDA, SQIVND (reference sequence). In DNA, the CDR3 is TGTGCCAGTGGCCGCGGCGGAACCGGGGAGCTGTTTTTT. Protein: CASGRGGTGELFF.

The gene calls are TRBV5-1 and TRBJ1-6; D possibly corresponds to TRBD1 (5 bases). V was pared by 1 base and J by 7 bases, with 18 bases between. Germline-derived CDR1 and CDR2 are SGHRS and YFSETQ. The CDR3 totals 17 residues. The CDR3 spells CASSLWASQGTNSPLHF. CDR3 sequence (DNA): TGCGCCAGCAGCTTGTGGGCCTCCCAGGGAACGAATTCACCCCTCCACTTT.

Comment on this clone: Other DNA sequences in this specimen translate into the identical CDR3. The V and J genes are TRBV6-6 and TRBJ2-7; 7 bases align to TRBD1. The CDR3 loop spans 13 amino acids. The germline gives CDR1 MNHNY, CDR2 SVGAGI (reference sequence). V was clipped by 0 bases and J by 6 bases; unmatched bases: 2. CDR3 sequence (DNA): TGTGCCAGCAGTTACTCTGACAGGGCCGAGCAGTACTTC. Residues: CASSYSDRAEQYF.

The chain links TRBV5-5 to TRBJ1-5, with D possibly matching TRBD1 (6 bases). Looked up from germline, CDR1 is SGHKS and CDR2 is YYEKEE (reference sequence). V lost 2 bases and J lost 4, with 16 bases in between. This CDR3 spans 16 amino acids. CDR3 region: CASSFGAGAGNQPQHF. The CDR3 nucleotides are TGTGCCAGCAGCTTCGGAGCGGGGGCCGGTAATCAGCCCCAGCATTTT.

The chain couples TRBV6-1 to TRBJ1-2; a possible D gene is TRBD1 (5 bases). Trimming took off 3 bases at V and 5 bases at J, with 10 bases between the two ends. There are 13 residues in the CDR3. Looked up from germline, CDR1 is MNHNS and CDR2 is SASEGT. The CDR3 nucleotides read TGTGCCAGCAGTGATCAGGGCGTGTATGGCTACACCTTC. This codes for CASSDQGVYGYTF.

The chain links TRBV6-2 or TRBV6-3 to TRBJ1-2; the match to TRBD1 covers 10 bases. This CDR3 contains 14 residues. V lost 4 bases to trimming and J lost 8 bases; unmatched junction nucleotides: 7. CDR1 is MNHEY, CDR2 SVGEGT, per germline. The CDR3 sequence is CASSWTGGRQGYTF. DNA for the CDR3: TGTGCCAGCAGTTGGACAGGGGGGAGGCAAGGCTACACCTTC.

This chain joins TRBV13 and TRBJ2-3; 7 nucleotides match TRBD1. CDR1 is PRHDT and CDR2 is FYEKMQ in the germline V gene (reference sequence). V shed 3 bases and J 0 bases; nucleotides not matched to a gene: 3. The CDR3 totals 15 residues. The CDR3 nucleotides are TGTGCCAGCAGCTTGACAGGGTCTAGCACAGATACGCAGTATTTT. This codes for CASSLTGSSTDTQYF. The whole variable domain, filled in from reference TRBV13 and TRBJ2-3, reads AAGVIQSPRHLIKEKRETATLKCYPIPRHDTVYWYQQGPGQDPQFLISFYEKMQSDKGSIPDRFSAQQFSDYHSELNMSSLELGDSALYFCASSLTGSSTDTQYFGPGTRLTVL.

In its sample, this clone was seen once. The gene calls are TRBV29-1 and TRBJ1-2; D not resolved. The CDR3 has 14 amino acids. Germline CDR1 and CDR2: SQVTM and ANQGSEA. Trimming stripped 4 bases from V and 5 bases from J, with 17 bases between. The CDR3 loop is CSVVAGSSGYGYTF. The CDR3 DNA reads as TGCAGCGTTGTCGCGGGCAGTTCGGGGTATGGCTACACCTTC.